The next 32 T cell receptor beta chains were all read from a single sample in a study of vaccination and CD4 T cells after COVID-19 (dated by TCRdb to the early 2020s). What the treatment or condition label conveys for this sample: roughly 10-day PBMC culture with coronavirus spike peptide pools or control peptides (ViraFEST assay). Libraries were prepared through PCR. Instrument on record: Illumina iSeq 100. TCR sequencing of DNA from cultured CD4+ T cells used the Oncomine TCR Beta short-read assay at the Johns Hopkins FTIC core. The raw public reads went through TCRdb reprocessing: fastp at Q25, MiXCR clone calling, in-frame beta chains kept. Identical CDR3 protein sequences are pooled into one entry, listed with their most common genes and DNA. The sample profile shows about 25,000 distinct CDR3 sequences; 45% to 50% of them were found once. The top ten clonotypes cover 5% to 6.5% of the sample.

For these receptors, no antigen is known. The sample comprised CD4+ T cells from blood, cultured in vitro. The receptors here all came from a human donor who had recovered from COVID-19.

This clonotype was observed a handful of times. The V call is TRBV20-1, the J call TRBJ2-7; 10 bases map to TRBD2. V dropped 3 bases and J dropped 5; count of bases not matched to a gene: 13. Germline CDR1 DFQATT, CDR2 SNEGSKA (reference sequence). The CDR3 consists of 16 residues. CDR3 region: CSARGLTGLAYHEQYF. CDR3 coding DNA: TGCAGTGCTAGGGGGCTAACGGGACTAGCGTACCACGAGCAGTACTTC.

The CDR3 nucleotides are TGCAGTGCTAGCTCCGGGCCCCTCACGACCGAGCAGTACTTC. The encoded protein is CSASSGPLTTEQYF. The chain has TRBV20-1 and TRBJ2-7; D remains unclear. The CDR3 loop spans 14 amino acids. Trimming shortened V by 3 bases and J by 6 bases, and 18 bases separated the two germline ends. CDR1 and CDR2 from the germline V gene are DFQATT and SNEGSKA (reference sequence).

This chain joins TRBV4-1 and TRBJ2-7; tentatively, D is TRBD2 (5 bases). This CDR3 contains 13 residues. Germline-derived CDR1 and CDR2 are MGHRA and YSYEKL. Deletions cut 5 bases from V and 2 bases from J, with 10 bases between. In DNA, the CDR3 is TGCGCCAGCAGCAAACCCGGGACCTACGAGCAGTACTTC. Translation: CASSKPGTYEQYF.

This clonotype has only one observation. V is TRBV5-4 and J is TRBJ2-5; TRBD1 agrees at 8 bases. Germline CDR1 reads SGHNT; CDR2 reads YYREEE (reference sequence). The CDR3 sequence is 14 residues long. V lost 4 bases, J lost 5 bases, and 7 bases stayed unmatched. The DNA for the CDR3 is TGTGCCAGCAGCCGCCAGGACAGGGTGGAGACCCAGTACTTC. It yields the protein CASSRQDRVETQYF.

The rearrangement joins TRBV4-1 to TRBJ2-1, with D unclear. Germline V CDR1 and CDR2: MGHRA, YSYEKL. The CDR3 is 11 amino acids. With 3 bases removed from V and 4 bases from J, the gap between germline ends came to 1 base. The CDR3 coding sequence is TGCGCCAGCAGCCATTACAATGAGCAGTTCTTC. Translating it yields CASSHYNEQFF.

This clonotype was detected a few times. The chain couples TRBV27 to TRBJ2-5; TRBD2 matches 7 bases. Germline CDR1 and CDR2: MNHEY and SMNVEV (reference sequence). The CDR3 spans 14 residues. V shed 5 bases, J shed 5 bases, and the junction held 8 bases outside the gene matches. CDR3 amino acids: CASSKRDVEETQYF. CDR3 sequence (DNA): TGTGCCAGCAGTAAGCGGGACGTAGAGGAGACCCAGTACTTC.

The V call is TRBV28, the J call TRBJ2-3, with D uncertain. Trimming took off 8 bases at V and 7 bases at J, with 22 bases between the two ends. Germline CDR1 and CDR2: MDHEN and SYDVKM. The CDR3 runs 15 residues. The DNA for the CDR3 is TGTGCCAGCGTATCCCGGTTGGGGAATATTTATACGCAGTATTTT. It specifies CASVSRLGNIYTQYF.

This rearrangement joins TRBV19 to TRBJ1-2; D gene ambiguous. V was clipped by 2 bases and J by 7 bases, with 11 bases between them. Per germline, CDR1 LNHDA and CDR2 SQIVND (reference sequence). The CDR3 has 13 residues. This CDR3 reads CASSITGFGGYTF. The CDR3 bases are TGTGCCAGTAGTATAACCGGGTTCGGTGGCTACACCTTC.

This clonotype occurred a few times. The chain carries TRBV28 and TRBJ2-2, with D hard to call. Germline assignment: CDR1 MDHEN and CDR2 SYDVKM. With 4 bases removed from V and 0 bases from J, the gap between germline ends came to 15 bases. The CDR3 is 17 amino acids. The CDR3 nucleotides read TGTGCCAGCAGTTATCCTAGGCCCCACTCGAACACCGGGGAGCTGTTTTTT. Translated: CASSYPRPHSNTGELFF.

The chain joins TRBV10-3 to TRBJ2-7; D is uncertain. CDR3 length equals 11 residues. Germline lookup yields CDR1 ENHRY and CDR2 SYGVKD. The V end lost 6 bases, the J end lost 2 bases, and 5 bases lay between the germline ends. The CDR3 nucleotides read TGTGCCATCAGCCCCGCCTACGAGCAGTACTTC. This translates into CAISPAYEQYF.

This clonotype was observed a few times. This chain connects TRBV19 to TRBJ2-1; 7 bases fit TRBD1. CDR3 size: 13 residues. The germline CDR1 and CDR2 sequences are LNHDA and SQIVND (reference sequence). The J segment lost 6 bases and the V segment lost 6 bases, leaving 5 bases of the junction unmatched. The CDR3 reads CASSRGTANEQFF. The CDR3 region has the DNA TGTGCCAGTAGCAGAGGGACAGCCAATGAGCAGTTCTTC.

The gene calls are TRBV7-2 and TRBJ2-2, with D hard to call. V was trimmed by 3 bases and J by 2 bases, leaving 10 bases between them. Germline V gene data show CDR1 as SGHTA and CDR2 as FQGNSA. This CDR3 comprises 15 residues. In DNA form, the CDR3 reads TGTGCCAGCAGCTTGAGTTCTTCTAACACCGGGGAGCTGTTTTTT. It codes for CASSLSSSNTGELFF.

For the CDR3, the DNA is TGTGCCAGCAGCCCGCCCAGGGGGTGGGAAGAGACCCAGTACTTC. Its protein is CASSPPRGWEETQYF. V usage is TRBV7-2 and J usage is TRBJ2-5; 7 bases align to TRBD1. The V gene's germline CDR1 is SGHTA and CDR2 FQGNSA. This CDR3 comprises 15 residues. Trimming at V came to 5 bases and at J to 3 bases, leaving 9 bases not matched to a gene.

The V call is TRBV27, the J call TRBJ2-5; TRBD2 is a possible D gene (6 bases). The CDR3 runs 17 residues. Germline V gives CDR1 MNHEY, CDR2 SMNVEV (reference sequence). Trimming shortened V by 6 bases and J by 5 bases, and 25 bases separated the two germline ends. Written as DNA, the CDR3 is TGTGCCAGCAGGAAGCGGGCTAGCGTCCTTTTTAAGGAGACCCAGTACTTC. Translated: CASRKRASVLFKETQYF.

V usage is TRBV19 and J usage is TRBJ1-5, with a possible D match to TRBD1 (5 bases). The CDR3 spans 14 residues. V was cut by 0 bases and J by 2 bases, with 5 bases left in between. The germline V gene has CDR1 LNHDA and CDR2 SQIVND (reference sequence). The DNA for the CDR3 is TGTGCCAGTAGTATAGAGGGGGGCAATCAGCCCCAGCATTTT. Protein sequence: CASSIEGGNQPQHF.

This chain uses TRBV5-1 with TRBJ2-3; D call uncertain. The CDR3 consists of 14 residues. With 4 bases removed from V and 6 bases from J, the gap between germline ends came to 15 bases. Germline-derived CDR1 and CDR2 are SGHRS and YFSETQ. The CDR3 here is CASSMRENQDTQYF. In DNA, the CDR3 is TGCGCCAGCAGCATGAGAGAGAATCAGGATACGCAGTATTTT.

The chain carries TRBV28 and TRBJ1-6, with D perhaps TRBD1 (5 bases). The CDR3 runs to 16 residues. From germline, CDR1 is MDHEN and CDR2 SYDVKM. V dropped 8 bases and J dropped 6 bases, with 20 bases sitting between them. CDR3 in DNA: TGTGCCAGCCGCTACGGGGGGGGGTATGGTAATTCACCCCTCCACTTT. Translation gives CASRYGGGYGNSPLHF.

The rearrangement uses TRBV20-1 and TRBJ2-5, with D unresolved. Deletions cut 0 bases from V and 4 bases from J, with 15 bases between. Per germline, CDR1 DFQATT and CDR2 SNEGSKA (reference sequence). The CDR3 is made up of 15 amino acids. The chain's CDR3 is CSARDAPRRVETQYF. The CDR3 DNA sequence: TGCAGTGCTAGAGATGCTCCCCGCCGGGTAGAGACCCAGTACTTC.

The chain recombines TRBV7-2 with TRBJ2-5; D unresolved. The V end lost 2 bases, the J end lost 5 bases, and 15 bases lay between the germline ends. From germline, CDR1 is SGHTA and CDR2 FQGNSA. This CDR3 has 15 residues. The CDR3, as DNA: TGTGCCAGCAGCTTAATAGGGAATTCCGCGGAGACCCAGTACTTC. Protein: CASSLIGNSAETQYF.

The V gene is TRBV30, the J gene TRBJ2-3, with 9 bases aligning to TRBD2. Per germline, CDR1 GTSNPN and CDR2 SVGIG (reference sequence). Trimming cost V 3 bases and J 2 bases; bases outside gene matches: 6. The length of the CDR3 is 15 residues. Here the CDR3 reads CAWRQAGGNTDTQYF. The DNA of the CDR3 is TGTGCCTGGAGGCAAGCGGGAGGTAACACAGATACGCAGTATTTT.

This clonotype has more than one count but fewer than ten. This chain links TRBV5-1 with TRBJ1-2, with TRBD1 as a possible D gene (6 bases). Deletions cut 2 bases from V and 1 base from J, with 21 bases between. The CDR3 is 18 amino acids. The germline CDR1 and CDR2 sequences are SGHRS and YFSETQ. In DNA form, the CDR3 reads TGCGCCAGCAGCTTTCAGGGGTCCTCTTCTACTGTTAACTATGGCTACACCTTC. This encodes CASSFQGSSSTVNYGYTF.

V and J are TRBV7-2 and TRBJ2-7, with TRBD2 identical over 11 bases. After removal of 3 bases from V and 3 bases from J, the junction contained 4 bases not matched to a gene. The CDR3 has 15 amino acids. Germline assignment: CDR1 SGHTA and CDR2 FQGNSA. The CDR3, as DNA: TGTGCCAGCAGCTTCGGGCTAGCGGGAGGCTACGAGCAGTACTTC. This gives the protein CASSFGLAGGYEQYF.

As for this clonotype: At one end, the junction sequence differs from germline, possibly due to a read error. The V and J genes are TRBV20-1 and TRBJ1-5; D ambiguous. CDR3 length: 17 residues. The germline CDR1 and CDR2 sequences are DFQATT and SNEGSKA (reference sequence). For the CDR3, the DNA is TGCAATGCTAGAGAAAGGGCCGCCGCCCAGCACAATCAGCCCCAGCATTTT. Protein sequence: CNARERAAAQHNQPQHF.

This clonotype was recorded once. The gene calls are TRBV5-4 and TRBJ2-5; D perhaps matches TRBD1 (5 bases). Germline CDR1 is SGHNT and CDR2 is YYREEE (reference sequence). The CDR3 is 14 residues long. V lost 4 bases, J lost 3 bases, and 13 bases lay in between. For the CDR3, the DNA is TGTGCCAGCAGCAGGTATGGCAGGGAAGAGACCCAGTACTTC. It translates to CASSRYGREETQYF. The full variable domain, rest sourced from reference TRBV5-4 and TRBJ2-5, is ETGVTQSPTHLIKTRGQQVTLRCSSQSGHNTVSWYQQALGQGPQFIFQYYREEENGRGNFPPRFSGLQFPNYSSELNVNALELDDSALYLCASSRYGREETQYFGPGTRLLVL.

Only a few counts were recorded for this clonotype. This rearrangement joins TRBV20-1 to TRBJ2-3, with 10 bases that match TRBD2. This CDR3 is 16 amino acids long. V shed 5 bases and J 5 bases; nucleotides not matched to a gene: 13. Germline CDR1 is DFQATT and CDR2 is SNEGSKA (reference sequence). CDR3 nucleotide sequence: TGCAGTGCTTACCTTAGCGGGAGGTCCAGGGGAGATACGCAGTATTTT. This gives the protein CSAYLSGRSRGDTQYF.

This chain links TRBV6-2 or TRBV6-3 with TRBJ1-1; 9 bases are shared with TRBD1. Germline-derived CDR1 and CDR2 are MNHEY and SVGEGT. After removal of 2 bases from V and 5 bases from J, the junction contained 6 bases not matched to a gene. CDR3 length equals 15 residues. CDR3 sequence: CASSYHRGRSTEAFF. CDR3 nucleotide sequence: TGTGCCAGCAGTTACCACAGGGGGCGTTCAACTGAAGCTTTCTTT.

V is TRBV10-3 and J is TRBJ2-6; the D is unclear. Germline V gene data show CDR1 as ENHRY and CDR2 as SYGVKD. V was clipped by 3 bases and J by 2 bases, with 5 bases between them. The CDR3 sequence is 14 residues long. CDR3 in DNA: TGTGCCATCAGTGAAGGGACTGGGGCCAACGTCCTGACTTTC. Translated, it gives CAISEGTGANVLTF.

The chain links TRBV20-1 to TRBJ1-6; D gene uncertain. CDR3 length: 14 residues. Germline V gene lookup returns CDR1 DFQATT and CDR2 SNEGSKA (reference sequence). Trimming took 3 bases from V and 2 from J, leaving 8 bases between them. CDR3: CSASPGTYNSPLHF. CDR3 DNA sequence: TGCAGTGCTAGCCCGGGAACCTATAATTCACCCCTCCACTTT.

In this sample, this clonotype turned up once. V gene TRBV10-1 combines with J gene TRBJ1-1; 7 bases line up with TRBD1. The CDR3 is 15 residues long. In germline, CDR1 is WNHNN, CDR2 SYGVQD (reference sequence). The junction had 8 bases not matched to a gene; V was cut back by 2 bases and J by 5 bases. CDR3 protein: CASSEAGTAGTEAFF. The DNA for the CDR3 is TGCGCCAGCAGTGAGGCCGGGACAGCGGGTACTGAAGCTTTCTTT.

This clonotype was observed once. CDR3 nucleotides: TGTGCCAGCAGCCAAGATAGGAATGAGCAGTTCTTC. It translates to CASSQDRNEQFF. The V gene is TRBV4-2, the J gene TRBJ2-1; D gene ambiguous. The CDR3 covers 12 residues. With 0 bases removed from V and 7 bases from J, the gap between germline ends came to 4 bases. Germline loops: CDR1 LGHNA, CDR2 YNFKEQ.

This clonotype occurred a few times. The chain recombines TRBV27 with TRBJ1-2; unclear D gene. V gave up 4 bases and J gave up 2 bases, with 14 bases separating them. This CDR3 has 15 residues. Germline CDR1 MNHEY, CDR2 SMNVEV (reference sequence). The chain's CDR3 is CASSSYSGRNYGYTF. Written as DNA, the CDR3 is TGTGCCAGCAGTTCTTATTCGGGGAGAAACTATGGCTACACCTTC.

The chain couples TRBV2 to TRBJ2-7; D unresolved. Trimming stripped 9 bases from V and 4 bases from J, with 19 bases between. This CDR3 region has 14 residues. Germline V gene data show CDR1 as SNHLY and CDR2 as FYNNEI. The CDR3 spells CASRQDKGPYEQYF. CDR3 in DNA: TGTGCCAGTAGACAAGACAAAGGGCCTTACGAGCAGTACTTC.